One sample yielded the 27 T cell receptor beta chains listed below, sequenced in a study of beta chain features in type 1 diabetes. As every portion of the isolated RNA was reverse transcribed, the sequencing read expressed TCRB transcripts. The assay was immunoSEQ multiplex PCR, and TCRdb's table has in-frame clones only and misses some. The sample contains 250,000 to 300,000 clones, roughly an eighth of which appear only once. Their antigens are not known. Study-wide results and limits: Among all four CD4+ subsets, Type 1 diabetes patients had TCRB CDR3s that were moderately but significantly shorter.

Sample: naive CD4+ T cells from blood. Receptors were obtained from a man under 40 with type 1 diabetes.

This clone has more than one count but fewer than ten. The V call is TRBV18, the J call TRBJ2-3, with D unclear. The CDR3 sequence is 15 residues long. The germline V gene has CDR1 KGHSH and CDR2 LQKENI. V gave up 3 bases and J gave up 0 bases, with 10 bases separating them. The CDR3 DNA is TGTGCCAGCTCACCTTCCGGGTCCAGCACAGATACGCAGTATTTT. Translated, it gives CASSPSGSSTDTQYF.

This clone has only a few counts. V gene TRBV10-3 combines with J gene TRBJ2-1, with 14 bases lining up with TRBD2. The V gene end was trimmed by 4 bases and the J gene end by 9 bases; junction bases not matched to a gene: 5. This CDR3 comprises 15 residues. Looked up from germline, CDR1 is ENHRY and CDR2 is SYGVKD. CDR3 protein: CAISGLAGGPGEQFF. The CDR3 DNA reads TGTGCCATCAGTGGACTAGCGGGAGGGCCCGGTGAGCAGTTCTTC.

CDR3 sequence (DNA): TGTGCCAGCAGTTACTCGGGACAGGGTTCCCACGAGCAGTACTTC. This translates into CASSYSGQGSHEQYF. The J gene is TRBJ2-7, the V gene TRBV6-5, with 9 bases matching TRBD1. Trimming at V came to 0 bases and at J to 5 bases, leaving 5 bases not matched to a gene. This CDR3 region has 15 residues. CDR1 and CDR2 from the germline V gene are MNHEY and SVGAGI.

This rearrangement joins TRBV18 to TRBJ2-4, with unresolved D. The germline V gene encodes CDR1 KGHSH and CDR2 LQKENI. Trimming took off 4 bases at V and 5 bases at J, with 18 bases between the two ends. This CDR3 is 16 amino acids long. CDR3: CASSLSSIMVENIQYF. Written as DNA, the CDR3 is TGTGCCAGCTCACTCTCGAGCATTATGGTGGAAAACATTCAGTACTTC.

This rearrangement joins TRBV28 to TRBJ2-1, with 7 nucleotides matching TRBD2. The germline CDR1 and CDR2 sequences are MDHEN and SYDVKM. V was clipped by 3 bases and J by 0 bases; unmatched bases: 5. The CDR3 is 16 residues long. The CDR3 sequence is CASSFSSGSSYNEQFF. The DNA for the CDR3 is TGTGCCAGCAGTTTTTCTAGCGGCAGCTCCTACAATGAGCAGTTCTTC. Together with reference TRBV28 and TRBJ2-1, the CDR3 gives the full variable domain: DVKVTQSSRYLVKRTGEKVFLECVQDMDHENMFWYRQDPGLGLRLIYFSYDVKMKEKGDIPEGYSVSREKKERFSLILESASTNQTSMYLCASSFSSGSSYNEQFFGPGTRLTVL.

This clone turned up a few times. This chain uses TRBV29-1 with TRBJ2-3, with TRBD2 identical over 8 bases. The CDR3 extends over 14 amino acids. The trim removed 2 bases at V and 2 bases at J, leaving 3 bases unmatched. The V gene's germline CDR1 is SQVTM and CDR2 ANQGSEA. CDR3 bases: TGCAGCGTTGAACAAGCGGGAGACACAGATACGCAGTATTTT. Its protein product is CSVEQAGDTDTQYF.

The V gene is TRBV18, the J gene TRBJ2-1; 10 positions agree with TRBD2. The CDR3 loop spans 14 amino acids. Germline-derived CDR1 and CDR2 are KGHSH and LQKENI. After removal of 3 bases from V and 10 bases from J, the junction contained 6 bases not matched to a gene. The CDR3 loop reads CASSPDLAGVEQFF. The CDR3, as DNA: TGTGCCAGCTCACCGGACCTAGCGGGAGTCGAGCAGTTCTTC.

The V gene is TRBV15, the J gene TRBJ2-1; D is undetermined. V lost 2 bases, J lost 6 bases, and 14 bases lay in between. In germline, CDR1 is LNHNV, CDR2 YYDKDF (reference sequence). The CDR3 has 15 amino acids. The CDR3 reads CATSRPPGLSNEQFF. CDR3 nucleotide sequence: TGTGCCACCAGCAGACCTCCTGGCCTTTCCAATGAGCAGTTCTTC.

This chain links TRBV29-1 with TRBJ2-5; possibly TRBD1 for D (6 bases). The CDR3 totals 13 residues. Trimming cost V 4 bases and J 5 bases, with 14 bases left between them. Germline CDR1 reads SQVTM; CDR2 reads ANQGSEA. The CDR3 spells CSVGTVLGETQYF. DNA of the CDR3: TGCAGCGTTGGGACAGTCCTGGGGGAGACCCAGTACTTC.

The chain couples TRBV7-2 to TRBJ2-3; D is unresolved. The CDR3 sequence is 12 residues long. V was shortened by 4 bases and J by 6 bases, with 8 bases between the two germline ends. Germline CDR1 SGHTA, CDR2 FQGNSA. The CDR3 reads CASSSRLDTQYF. The CDR3 DNA is TGTGCCAGCAGCTCCCGGTTGGATACGCAGTATTTT.

This sequence joins TRBV7-8 and TRBJ2-3; D is unclear. The CDR3 consists of 15 residues. CDR1 SGHVS and CDR2 FQNEAQ come from the germline V gene. Trimming removed 3 bases at V and 0 bases at J, with 10 bases between. CDR3 sequence reads: CASSLLVLSTDTQYF. The CDR3 DNA reads TGTGCCAGCAGCTTGCTAGTCCTAAGCACAGATACGCAGTATTTT.

A few counts support this clone. The chain links TRBV7-3 to TRBJ2-1, with 15 bases lining up with TRBD2. CDR3 length: 15 amino acids. The germline gives CDR1 SGHTA, CDR2 FQGTGA. V lost 4 bases, J lost 7 bases, and 2 bases stayed unmatched. CDR3 bases: TGTGCCAGCAGCTCTGGGACTAGCGGGAGGAATGAGCAGTTCTTC. Encoded protein: CASSSGTSGRNEQFF.

The J gene is TRBJ1-5, the V gene TRBV4-2, with 7 bases matching TRBD1. The V and J ends lost 4 bases and 5 bases, in that order; junction bases with no gene match: 8. The length of the CDR3 is 15 residues. CDR1 is LGHNA, CDR2 YNFKEQ, per germline. The CDR3 DNA reads as TGTGCCAGCAGCCCTTTGACAGGGAACCATCAGCCCCAGCATTTT. Its translation: CASSPLTGNHQPQHF.

The V gene is TRBV27, the J gene TRBJ2-3; 7 bases agree with TRBD1. The V gene's germline CDR1 is MNHEY and CDR2 SMNVEV (reference sequence). The CDR3 consists of 14 residues. The junction had 1 base not matched to a gene; V was cut back by 3 bases and J by 1 base. The CDR3, as DNA: TGTGCCAGCAGTTTTGGGACAGGCACAGATACGCAGTATTTT. Translating it yields CASSFGTGTDTQYF.

To note about this clone: At one boundary the junction diverges from the germline segment, which might be a read error. CDR3 sequence: CASRLGTSGSRTGELFF. The CDR3 DNA reads TGTGCCAGCAGATTAGGGACTAGCGGGAGTCGGACCGGGGAGCTGTTTTTT. The genes are TRBV7-9 and TRBJ2-2; 14 bases are a match to TRBD2. Germline V lookup: CDR1 SEHNR, CDR2 FQNEAQ (reference sequence). The CDR3 covers 17 residues.

The chain employs TRBV7-9 and TRBJ2-3, with D possibly matching TRBD1 (6 bases). The CDR3 has 13 residues. Germline assignment: CDR1 SEHNR and CDR2 FQNEAQ (reference sequence). The V end was cut by 5 bases, the J end by 8 bases, with 14 bases between. The CDR3 DNA reads TGTGCCAGCAGCCAGGGACAACTGGTTACGCAGTATTTT. It translates to CASSQGQLVTQYF.

The table lists this clone with a few counts. The chain joins TRBV7-9 to TRBJ1-2, with D uncertain. The V end lost 2 bases, the J end lost 6 bases, and 13 bases lay between the germline ends. This CDR3 is 14 amino acids long. Germline lookup yields CDR1 SEHNR and CDR2 FQNEAQ (reference sequence). The CDR3 region is CASSLPQGGDGYTF. The CDR3 DNA sequence: TGTGCCAGCAGCTTACCTCAAGGAGGTGATGGCTACACCTTC.

This clone was detected a few times. This sample includes further DNA sequences coding for the same CDR3. The rearrangement links TRBV11-2 to TRBJ2-7; D uncertain. This CDR3 region has 11 residues. From germline, CDR1 is SGHAT and CDR2 FQNNGV. The V and J ends lost 5 bases and 4 bases respectively, with 6 bases between them. CDR3 sequence (DNA): TGTGCCAGCAGCGCGTCGTACGAGCAGTACTTC. It translates to CASSASYEQYF.

This clone was counted between two and nine times. The J gene is TRBJ2-5, the V gene TRBV29-1, with TRBD2 identical over 11 bases. Unmatched junction bases numbered 5, after V lost 6 bases and J lost 2 bases. Germline CDR1 and CDR2: SQVTM and ANQGSEA. This CDR3 is built from 14 residues. The CDR3 DNA reads as TGCAGCGTATATAGCGGGAGGGCTCAAGAGACCCAGTACTTC. It yields the protein CSVYSGRAQETQYF.

This chain links TRBV27 with TRBJ2-3; D might be TRBD1 (5 bases). V was cut by 2 bases and J by 4 bases, with 10 bases left in between. The CDR3 has 14 residues. Per the germline V gene, CDR1 is MNHEY and CDR2 is SMNVEV (reference sequence). The CDR3 protein is CASSLIGVADTQYF. For the CDR3, the DNA is TGTGCCAGCAGTTTAATAGGGGTCGCAGATACGCAGTATTTT.

This clone was observed a few times. This chain joins TRBV18 and TRBJ2-1, with D perhaps TRBD1 (5 bases). CDR1 is KGHSH, CDR2 LQKENI, per germline. V lost 4 bases to trimming and J lost 3 bases, with 13 bases between them. This CDR3 has 15 residues. CDR3 coding DNA: TGTGCCAGCTCACTTTCCGGACAAAACTACAATGAGCAGTTCTTC. Translating gives CASSLSGQNYNEQFF.

V gene TRBV28 combines with J gene TRBJ1-1; 7 positions agree with TRBD1. After removal of 2 bases from V and 7 bases from J, the junction contained 7 bases not matched to a gene. Looked up from germline, CDR1 is MDHEN and CDR2 is SYDVKM. The CDR3 length is 14 residues. The CDR3 protein is CASSLTQGPDEAFF. DNA of the CDR3: TGTGCCAGCAGTTTAACACAGGGGCCTGATGAAGCTTTCTTT.

This clone was recorded a few times. This chain uses TRBV5-1 with TRBJ2-1; 9 nucleotides line up with TRBD2. The CDR3 extends over 16 amino acids. V lost 3 bases, J lost 6 bases, and 10 bases stayed unmatched. Germline CDR1 reads SGHRS; CDR2 reads YFSETQ. This CDR3 reads CASSSSSGSIGNEQFF. The CDR3 nucleotides are TGCGCCAGCAGCTCCAGTAGCGGGAGCATTGGCAATGAGCAGTTCTTC.

A word on this clone: Germline and junction disagree at one end, which may indicate a read error. The rearrangement links TRBV7-9 to TRBJ2-5; 10 nucleotides line up with TRBD2. The CDR3 contains 16 residues. CDR1 is SEHNR and CDR2 is FQNEAQ in the germline V gene (reference sequence). This CDR3 reads CASSLALTSGTETQYF. In DNA, the CDR3 is TGTGCCAGCAGCCTAGCCCTAACTAGCGGGACAGAGACCCAGTACTTC.

There are a few counts of this clone. The rearrangement joins TRBV6-4 to TRBJ1-1; no firm D call. The ends were cut back, 0 bases at V and 0 bases at J, with 8 bases in the middle. Germline lookup yields CDR1 MRHNA and CDR2 SNTAGT. The CDR3 extends over 15 amino acids. This CDR3 is CASSDSADLNTEAFF. The CDR3 nucleotides read TGTGCCAGCAGTGACTCAGCCGATTTGAACACTGAAGCTTTCTTT.

The genes are TRBV27 and TRBJ1-1; D perhaps matches TRBD1 (6 bases). CDR1 MNHEY and CDR2 SMNVEV come from the germline V gene (reference sequence). Between the trimmed V and J ends, which lost 4 bases and 4 bases, there was a span of 22 bases. CDR3 length equals 17 residues. The CDR3 nucleotides read TGTGCCAGCAGTTCACTCGGGTCAGGGGACCGGGGCACTGAAGCTTTCTTT. Protein sequence: CASSSLGSGDRGTEAFF.

This clone was observed a few times. The CDR3 is CSTGSPALSGTGQFF. CDR3 sequence (DNA): TGCAGCACCGGATCCCCCGCCCTTTCCGGGACAGGGCAGTTCTTC. The J gene is TRBJ2-1, the V gene TRBV29-1; 8 bases align to TRBD1. Germline-derived CDR1 and CDR2 are SQVTM and ANQGSEA. V trimming: 8 bases; J trimming: 12 bases; junction bases outside the gene matches: 21. The length of the CDR3 is 15 residues.